Many counts were recorded for the clone carrying this T cell receptor beta chain. Its target is unknown. This sample was included in a study of Graves' ophthalmopathy and Graves' hyperthyroidism. Across the whole study: Prior to any treatment, peripheral blood was collected at the time of initial diagnosis.

TCR beta CDR3 amplification used RNA transcripts. HTBI primers were used in a first-round RT-PCR, which preceded a second-round multiplex PCR. TCRdb analysed the multiplex PCR reads with MiXCR anew, one entry per CDR3 protein. The table lists about 620,000 distinct CDR3 sequences, 20% to 25% of them singletons, with around 7% in the top ten. The CDR3 is 12 residues long. Germline CDR1 MNHEY, CDR2 SVGAGI. Trimming removed 6 bases from V and 4 bases from J, with 9 bases in between. Study results and caveats: Most thyroid-expanded clonotypes exceeding 0.001 frequency were also found in blood.

This receptor was taken from a woman younger than 30 with stable Graves' hyperthyroidism. Some clones in this sample may be carry-over from other donors' samples. The rearrangement links TRBV6-5 to TRBJ1-1; D remains unclear. The sequencing input was peripheral blood. CDR3 loop: CASRSRGTEAFF. CDR3 bases: TGTGCCAGCAGGTCCCGAGGCACTGAAGCTTTCTTT.